This T cell receptor beta chain was identified during a study of blood T cells in healthy people across ages. Study-wide results and caveats: More naive CD4+ cells and higher diversity were found in long-lived than in aged donors. Roughly linear declines in TCR beta diversity per million T cells occurred with age.

Per sample, no less than 5.5 micrograms of total RNA were extracted. CDR3 length: 12 amino acids. Germline values: CDR1 MDHEN, CDR2 SYDVKM. The V end lost 9 bases, the J end lost 1 base, and 7 bases lay between the germline ends. The use of a sample-barcoded 5' primer and a J-beta primer mix characterized a second PCR of roughly 6 to 11 cycles. A template-switch adaptor that had 12 random nucleotides put a tag on each cDNA molecule. TCRdb re-analysed the 5' RACE reads in MiXCR, keeping a single row per CDR3 protein. The repertoire consists of roughly 640,000 distinct CDR3 sequences, with 25% to 30% occurring once and the leading ten covering less than 20%. This clonotype was observed a handful of times. Its antigen is undetermined.

The TCR was taken from a woman of 80 years or more in good health. Sequencing was performed on blood. The chain uses TRBV28 and TRBJ2-1; D is unresolved. CDR3: CASETSYNEQFF. CDR3 coding DNA: TGTGCCAGTGAGACTTCCTACAATGAGCAGTTCTTC.